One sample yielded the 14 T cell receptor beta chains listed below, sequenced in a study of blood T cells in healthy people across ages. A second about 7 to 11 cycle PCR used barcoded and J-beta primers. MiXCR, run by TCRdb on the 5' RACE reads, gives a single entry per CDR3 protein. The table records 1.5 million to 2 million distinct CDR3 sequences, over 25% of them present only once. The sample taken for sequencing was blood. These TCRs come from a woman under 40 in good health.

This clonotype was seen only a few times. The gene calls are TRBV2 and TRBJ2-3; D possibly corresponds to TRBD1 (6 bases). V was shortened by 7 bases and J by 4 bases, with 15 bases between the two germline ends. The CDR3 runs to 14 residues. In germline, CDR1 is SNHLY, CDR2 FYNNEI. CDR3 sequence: CASTIQGQADTQYF. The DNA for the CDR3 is TGTGCCAGCACAATACAGGGTCAGGCAGATACGCAGTATTTT.

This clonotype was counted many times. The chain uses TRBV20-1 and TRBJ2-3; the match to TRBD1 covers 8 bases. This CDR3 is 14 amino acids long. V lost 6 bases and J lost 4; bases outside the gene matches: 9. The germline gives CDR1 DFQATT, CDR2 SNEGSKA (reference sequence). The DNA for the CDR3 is TGCAGTGCCCCGGACAGGGAAGGAGCAGATACGCAGTATTTT. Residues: CSAPDREGADTQYF.

The CDR3 reads CASSPHTSRESGEQFF. For the CDR3, the DNA is TGCGCCAGCAGCCCGCATACCTCGCGGGAGTCTGGTGAGCAGTTCTTC. This sequence joins TRBV5-1 and TRBJ2-1; 7 bases are a match to TRBD2. The CDR3 runs 16 residues. Per germline, CDR1 SGHRS and CDR2 YFSETQ. The V gene end was trimmed by 4 bases and the J gene end by 9 bases; junction bases not matched to a gene: 16.

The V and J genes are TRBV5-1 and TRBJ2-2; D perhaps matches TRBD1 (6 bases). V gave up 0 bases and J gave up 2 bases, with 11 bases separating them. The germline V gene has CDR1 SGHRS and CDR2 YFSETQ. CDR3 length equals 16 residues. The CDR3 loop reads CASSLVGTLNTGELFF. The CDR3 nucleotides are TGCGCCAGCAGCTTGGTTGGGACACTTAACACCGGGGAGCTGTTTTTT.

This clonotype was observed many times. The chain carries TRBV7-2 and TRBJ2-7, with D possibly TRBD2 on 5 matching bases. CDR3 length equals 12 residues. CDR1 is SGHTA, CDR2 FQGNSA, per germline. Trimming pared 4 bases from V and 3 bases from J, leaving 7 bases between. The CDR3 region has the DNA TGTGCCAGCAGCTCCCGGGGCTACGAGCAGTACTTC. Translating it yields CASSSRGYEQYF. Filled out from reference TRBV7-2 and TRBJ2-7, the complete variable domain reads GAGVSQSPSNKVTEKGKDVELRCDPISGHTALYWYRQSLGQGLEFLIYFQGNSAPDKSGLPSDRFSAERTGGSVSTLTIQRTQQEDSAVYLCASSSRGYEQYFGPGTRLTVT.

The CDR3: CSVDVGQGASSTDTQYF. The DNA of the CDR3 is TGCAGCGTTGATGTCGGACAGGGGGCCTCTAGCACAGATACGCAGTATTTT. This chain connects TRBV29-1 to TRBJ2-3; TRBD1 aligns across 11 bases. The CDR3 has 17 residues. Trimming removed 3 bases from V and 0 bases from J; junction bases left unmatched: 8. The germline V gene has CDR1 SQVTM and CDR2 ANQGSEA.

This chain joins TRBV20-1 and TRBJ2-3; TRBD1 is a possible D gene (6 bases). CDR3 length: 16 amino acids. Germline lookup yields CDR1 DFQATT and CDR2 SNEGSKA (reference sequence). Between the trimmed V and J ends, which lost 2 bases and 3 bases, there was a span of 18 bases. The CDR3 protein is CSARPWVDRSTDTQYF. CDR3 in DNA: TGCAGTGCTAGACCCTGGGTAGACAGGAGTACAGATACGCAGTATTTT.

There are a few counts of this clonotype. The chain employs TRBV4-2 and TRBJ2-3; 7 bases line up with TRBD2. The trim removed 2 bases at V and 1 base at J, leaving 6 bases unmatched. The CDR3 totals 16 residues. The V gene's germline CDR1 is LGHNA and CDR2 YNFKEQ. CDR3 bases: TGTGCCAGCAGCCAAAAACTTCGGGGGGGCACAGATACGCAGTATTTT. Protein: CASSQKLRGGTDTQYF.

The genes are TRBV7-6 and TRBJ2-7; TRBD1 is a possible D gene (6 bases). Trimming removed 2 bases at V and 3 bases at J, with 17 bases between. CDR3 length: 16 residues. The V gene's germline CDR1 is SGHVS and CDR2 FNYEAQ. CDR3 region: CASSLSRTGSGYEQYF. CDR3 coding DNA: TGTGCCAGCAGCTTAAGTCGTACAGGGTCTGGCTACGAGCAGTACTTC.

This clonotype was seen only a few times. This chain's CDR3 is CSARRPGLAGNEQFF. The DNA of the CDR3 is TGCAGTGCTCGAAGGCCGGGACTAGCGGGTAATGAGCAGTTCTTC. This sequence joins TRBV20-1 and TRBJ2-1; TRBD2 matches at 12 bases. CDR3 length equals 15 residues. In germline, CDR1 is DFQATT, CDR2 SNEGSKA (reference sequence). V lost 5 bases to trimming and J lost 7 bases; unmatched junction nucleotides: 9.

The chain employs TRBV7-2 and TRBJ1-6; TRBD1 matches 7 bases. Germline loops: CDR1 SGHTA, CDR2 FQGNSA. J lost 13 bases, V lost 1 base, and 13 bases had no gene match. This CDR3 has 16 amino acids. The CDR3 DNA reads TGTGCCAGCAGCTTAGATCGCTTGGGACAGATTTCTCCCCTCCACTTT. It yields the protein CASSLDRLGQISPLHF.

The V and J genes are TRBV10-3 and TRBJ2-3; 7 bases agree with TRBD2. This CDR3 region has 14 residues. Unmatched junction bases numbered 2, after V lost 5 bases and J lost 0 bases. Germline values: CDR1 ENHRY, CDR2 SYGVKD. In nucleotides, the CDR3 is TGTGCCATCAGTAGCGGGGAAAGCACAGATACGCAGTATTTT. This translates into CAISSGESTDTQYF.

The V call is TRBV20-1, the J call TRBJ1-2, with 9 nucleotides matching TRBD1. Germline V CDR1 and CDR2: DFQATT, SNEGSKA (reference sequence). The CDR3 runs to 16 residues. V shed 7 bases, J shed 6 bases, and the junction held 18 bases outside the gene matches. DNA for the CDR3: TGCAGTGGAACCGGGGTGGGGACAGGGTCTTCCAATGGCTACACCTTC. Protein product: CSGTGVGTGSSNGYTF.

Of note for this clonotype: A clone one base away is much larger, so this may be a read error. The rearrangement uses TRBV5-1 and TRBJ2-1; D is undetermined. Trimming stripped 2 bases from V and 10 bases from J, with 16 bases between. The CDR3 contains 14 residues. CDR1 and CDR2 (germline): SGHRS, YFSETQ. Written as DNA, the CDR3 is TGCGCCAGCAGCTTTGGCGGAGCAGAGTACGAGCAGTTCTTC. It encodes CASSFGGAEYEQFF.